This TCR beta chain was captured by sequencing in a study of CD8 T cells in Susac syndrome. The authors reverse transcribed 0.5 to 1 ug RNA with random hexamers. An immunoSEQ multiplex PCR amplified TCR beta CDR3 over 54 Vbeta and 13 Jbeta. TCRdb recomputed calls from the immunoSEQ multiplex PCR reads with MiXCR, one row per CDR3 protein. The sample carries 100,000 to 150,000 distinct CDR3 sequences, about 94% recorded once. Germline V CDR1 and CDR2: DFQATT, SNEGSKA (reference sequence). The length of the CDR3 is 11 residues. Whole-study findings and limits: It was acknowledged in the study that its TCR sequencing and HLA analysis involved a relatively small number of individuals.

High-throughput TCR beta sequencing covered peripheral CD8+ and CD4+ T cells. TEMRA cells were FACS-enriched and CD8+ and CD4+ T cells negatively isolated. Concerning this clonotype: Its antigen is as yet unknown.

Source material: CD4+ T cells from PBMCs. The receptor was isolated from a human donor with multiple sclerosis. This chain connects TRBV20-1 to TRBJ2-7; D not resolved. The chain's CDR3 is CSTSNGYEQYF. The CDR3 DNA reads TGCAGCACTTCGAATGGGTACGAGCAGTACTTC.